This T cell receptor beta chain was sequenced for a study of T cell repertoires in cytomegalovirus infection (dated by TCRdb to the late 2010s). Describing the broader study: Because public TCR beta signatures pointed to carriage of CMV infection together with the matching HLA type, the HLA type of each donor mattered for the analysis.

V ends up 6 bases short and J 7 bases short, with an unmatched junction base count of 2. The CDR3 starts with the cysteine, ends with the phenylalanine, and has 12 residues. The DNA shown is the 36-base CDR3, in frame from base 1. As for this clonotype: There is no known antigen for this receptor. It has no much larger one-base neighbor in the sample; base qualities were not kept.

The full study reports these points: In the ex vivo response, HLA-C-restricted CMV-specific TCR beta clonotypes were dominant, and in two of eight donors the single most frequent clonotype came from this HLA-C-restricted group. Cumulative frequency of public TCR beta family members discriminated carriers of CMV infection plus the relevant HLA type in this cohort and an independent roughly 330-donor cohort.

Instrument used: Illumina HiSeq 1500. The public reads were run again by TCRdb, first through fastp at Q25 and then through MiXCR, and only productive beta chains were kept. Rows are combined by CDR3 protein, so each entry shows the most common genes and DNA. Recorded for this sample are about 490,000 distinct CDR3 sequences; approximately 25% of them occurred a single time. Of the sample, roughly an eighth falls within the top ten clones. The sample consisted of PBMCs. The receptor was isolated from a human donor in good health (CMV status not recorded). Some clones in this sample may be carry-over from other donors' samples. This receptor chain uses TRBV12-3 or TRBV12-4 and TRBJ1-5, and 8 bases in between align with TRBD1. The nucleotide sequence reads as follows: TGTGCCAGCAGCGACAGGGGCCAGCCCCAGCATTTT. This translates into CASSDRGQPQHF.